These 24 T cell receptor beta chains were sequenced from one sample in a study of long-term antiretroviral therapy in people with HIV. immunoSEQ v3.0 was run at survey level. Method: immunoSEQ multiplex PCR; TCRdb's copy keeps in-frame clones and lacks some. Of about 39,000 clones listed, approximately 89% are singletons. The sequenced sample was unsorted PBMCs, obtained 3.1 years after starting antiretroviral therapy. The receptors were gathered from a woman between 45 and 65 years old with HIV.

In this sample, this clone turned up a few times. The J gene is TRBJ1-1, the V gene TRBV30, with D possibly being TRBD1 (6 bases). Trimming pared 5 bases from V and 4 bases from J, leaving 8 bases between. This CDR3 has 11 residues. Germline V gives CDR1 GTSNPN, CDR2 SVGIG (reference sequence). CDR3 protein: CAWVDSTEAFF. DNA for the CDR3: TGTGCCTGGGTGGACAGCACTGAAGCTTTCTTT.

This clone was picked up one time. At one of its ends the junction is not consistent with the germline gene, which may arise from a read error. This sequence joins TRBV7-7 and TRBJ2-5, with D possibly being TRBD1 (5 bases). Per germline, CDR1 SSHAT and CDR2 FNYEAQ (reference sequence). The CDR3 runs to 13 residues. This CDR3 is CASSLETEETQYF. In DNA form, the CDR3 reads TGTGCTAGCAGCTTAGAGACAGAAGAGACCCAGTACTTC.

The chain combines TRBV5-1 with TRBJ2-2; 12 nucleotides line up with TRBD2. The CDR3 consists of 17 residues. Germline-derived CDR1 and CDR2 are SGHRS and YFSETQ. V was pared by 0 bases and J by 4 bases, with 4 bases of the junction left unmatched. CDR3 sequence: CASSLGLAGVFTGELFF. The CDR3 DNA reads as TGCGCCAGCAGCTTGGGACTAGCGGGGGTTTTCACCGGGGAGCTGTTTTTT.

The chain carries TRBV5-4 and TRBJ2-7, with 8 bases lining up with TRBD2. The CDR3 length is 15 residues. Germline lookup yields CDR1 SGHNT and CDR2 YYREEE (reference sequence). Trimming removed 2 bases from V and 1 base from J; junction bases left unmatched: 5. The CDR3 region is CASSLNSGASYEQYF. CDR3 sequence (DNA): TGTGCCAGCAGCTTAAATAGCGGGGCATCCTACGAGCAGTACTTC. The complete variable domain, with remaining parts taken from reference TRBV5-4 and TRBJ2-7, reads ETGVTQSPTHLIKTRGQQVTLRCSSQSGHNTVSWYQQALGQGPQFIFQYYREEENGRGNFPPRFSGLQFPNYSSELNVNALELDDSALYLCASSLNSGASYEQYFGPGTRLTVT.

J is TRBJ2-7 and V is TRBV2; D is undetermined. V lost 1 base and J lost 1, with 14 bases in between. CDR1 and CDR2 (germline): SNHLY, FYNNEI. This CDR3 has 16 residues. CDR3 residues: CASSEGYGVASYEQYF. The DNA for the CDR3 is TGTGCCAGCAGTGAAGGGTATGGGGTTGCGTCCTACGAGCAGTACTTC.

The chain uses TRBV18 and TRBJ1-3; 7 nucleotides line up with TRBD1. The CDR3 has 14 residues. Germline V CDR1 and CDR2: KGHSH, LQKENI. With V trimmed by 2 bases and J by 9 bases, 7 bases remained unmatched. CDR3 in DNA: TGTGCCAGCTCACCAGGGACAGAAGGGAGCACCATATATTTT. This sequence encodes CASSPGTEGSTIYF.

This rearrangement joins TRBV9 to TRBJ1-4; D gene uncertain. The CDR3 runs to 15 residues. Trimming left V 4 bases short and J 2 bases short, with 12 bases between. Germline CDR1 and CDR2: SGDLS and YYNGEE. CDR3 region: CASSPTVGTNEKLFF. The CDR3 coding sequence is TGTGCCAGCAGCCCGACGGTTGGGACTAATGAAAAACTGTTTTTT.

This rearrangement joins TRBV2 to TRBJ1-3; no clear D gene. This CDR3 comprises 14 residues. Trimming stripped 6 bases from V and 0 bases from J, with 9 bases between. Germline loops: CDR1 SNHLY, CDR2 FYNNEI. CDR3 region: CASRVKGSGNTIYF. CDR3 in DNA: TGTGCCAGCAGGGTTAAGGGCTCTGGAAACACCATATATTTT.

The rearrangement links TRBV29-1 to TRBJ2-2, with D perhaps TRBD1 (6 bases). The V gene lost 6 bases and the J gene lost 1 base, with 9 bases spanning the gap. Germline V lookup: CDR1 SQVTM, CDR2 ANQGSEA. The CDR3 has 13 amino acids. Written as DNA, the CDR3 is TGCAGCGTGGGGGACAAGAACACCGGGGAGCTGTTTTTT. Translation: CSVGDKNTGELFF.

This clone was detected only once. The chain couples TRBV30 to TRBJ1-1, with D tentatively TRBD1 (6 bases). The CDR3 is made up of 14 amino acids. Germline V gene lookup returns CDR1 GTSNPN and CDR2 SVGIG (reference sequence). Trimming pared 0 bases from V and 3 bases from J, leaving 11 bases between. Here the CDR3 reads CAWSVTQGDTEAFF. CDR3 DNA sequence: TGTGCCTGGAGTGTAACACAGGGAGACACTGAAGCTTTCTTT.

The chain employs TRBV10-3 and TRBJ2-3; 7 nucleotides align to TRBD1. From germline, CDR1 is ENHRY and CDR2 SYGVKD. The CDR3 spans 14 residues. The V gene end was trimmed by 4 bases and the J gene end by 0 bases; junction bases not matched to a gene: 1. CDR3 in amino acids: CAISGDRSTDTQYF. CDR3 DNA: TGTGCCATCAGTGGGGACAGAAGCACAGATACGCAGTATTTT.

The genes are TRBV11-2 and TRBJ2-1; D is undetermined. CDR3 size: 15 residues. V shed 5 bases and J shed 0 bases, with 11 bases lying between them. Germline V gives CDR1 SGHAT, CDR2 FQNNGV. The CDR3 nucleotides read TGTGCCAGCAGCATTTTGAGGAGCTCCTACAATGAGCAGTTCTTC. As protein: CASSILRSSYNEQFF. Together with reference TRBV11-2 and TRBJ2-1, the CDR3 gives the full variable domain: EAGVAQSPRYKIIEKRQSVAFWCNPISGHATLYWYQQILGQGPKLLIQFQNNGVVDDSQLPKDRFSAERLKGVDSTLKIQPAKLEDSAVYLCASSILRSSYNEQFFGPGTRLTVL.

J is TRBJ2-1 and V is TRBV7-9, with 9 bases identical to TRBD1. This CDR3 is built from 16 residues. In germline, CDR1 is SEHNR, CDR2 FQNEAQ (reference sequence). With V trimmed by 3 bases and J by 5 bases, 8 bases remained unmatched. CDR3 loop: CASSFLTGGPNNEQFF. For the CDR3, the DNA is TGTGCCAGCAGCTTTCTGACAGGGGGGCCCAACAATGAGCAGTTCTTC. Full variable domain (remainder filled in from reference TRBV7-9 and TRBJ2-1): DTGVSQNPRHKITKRGQNVTFRCDPISEHNRLYWYRQTLGQGPEFLTYFQNEAQLEKSRLLSDRFSAERPKGSFSTLEIQRTEQGDSAMYLCASSFLTGGPNNEQFFGPGTRLTVL.

V and J are TRBV7-9 and TRBJ2-7; D is ambiguous. This CDR3 contains 14 residues. V lost 4 bases to trimming and J lost 0 bases, with 10 bases between them. Germline CDR1 SEHNR, CDR2 FQNEAQ (reference sequence). In nucleotides, the CDR3 is TGTGCCAGCAGCTCTGGGTACCACTCCTACGAGCAGTACTTC. As protein: CASSSGYHSYEQYF. The whole variable domain, filled in from reference TRBV7-9 and TRBJ2-7, reads DTGVSQNPRHKITKRGQNVTFRCDPISEHNRLYWYRQTLGQGPEFLTYFQNEAQLEKSRLLSDRFSAERPKGSFSTLEIQRTEQGDSAMYLCASSSGYHSYEQYFGPGTRLTVT.

CDR3 protein: CASSLLRGYNEQFF. The CDR3 DNA follows: TGTGCCAGCAGTTTACTCCGGGGTTACAATGAGCAGTTCTTC. The chain recombines TRBV27 with TRBJ2-1, with D perhaps TRBD2 (5 bases). Germline V gene sequence: CDR1 MNHEY, CDR2 SMNVEV (reference sequence). Trimming left V 2 bases short and J 4 bases short, with 9 bases between. The CDR3 extends over 14 amino acids.

V is TRBV29-1 and J is TRBJ2-7; the D gene is possibly TRBD1 (6 bases). Germline loops: CDR1 SQVTM, CDR2 ANQGSEA. Trimming took 3 bases from V and 2 from J, leaving 11 bases between them. The CDR3 length is 13 residues. CDR3 residues: CSVDRAGAYEQYF. The CDR3 nucleotides are TGCAGCGTTGACCGGGCAGGGGCCTACGAGCAGTACTTC.

This clone showed up just a few times. The chain has TRBV27 and TRBJ1-2; D gene ambiguous. V was shortened by 4 bases and J by 2 bases, with 14 bases between the two germline ends. Germline CDR1 and CDR2: MNHEY and SMNVEV (reference sequence). The CDR3 is made up of 15 amino acids. The CDR3 sequence: CASSSGRARNYGYTF. The CDR3, as DNA: TGTGCCAGCAGTTCCGGACGGGCGAGGAACTATGGCTACACCTTC.

The CDR3: CASSQFWRGGEETQYF. Written as DNA, the CDR3 is TGCGCCAGCAGCCAGTTTTGGCGGGGGGGCGAAGAGACCCAGTACTTC. The genes are TRBV4-1 and TRBJ2-5; 9 bases align to TRBD2. In germline, CDR1 is MGHRA, CDR2 YSYEKL. The CDR3 sequence is 16 residues long. Trimming at V came to 3 bases and at J to 3 bases, leaving 8 bases not matched to a gene.

The chain employs TRBV30 and TRBJ1-4; the match to TRBD1 covers 8 bases. The CDR3 totals 15 residues. J lost 8 bases, V lost 2 bases, and 10 bases had no gene match. The germline V gene encodes CDR1 GTSNPN and CDR2 SVGIG (reference sequence). The CDR3 DNA reads TGTGCCTGGAGTCCGGGACAGGTTAAAGGGGAAAAACTGTTTTTT. Translating gives CAWSPGQVKGEKLFF.

This clone was observed a single time. The chain carries TRBV7-2 and TRBJ2-1, with 11 bases lining up with TRBD2. J lost 4 bases, V lost 1 base, and 0 bases had no gene match. The length of the CDR3 is 15 residues. Per germline, CDR1 SGHTA and CDR2 FQGNSA. The CDR3 here is CASSLVAGGYNEQFF. The DNA of the CDR3 is TGTGCCAGCAGCTTAGTAGCGGGGGGGTACAATGAGCAGTTCTTC.

The sample holds a few counts of this clone. The J gene is TRBJ1-5, the V gene TRBV10-3; TRBD1 agrees at 8 bases. With 6 bases clipped from V and 3 bases from J, the junction kept 10 bases outside the gene matches. Per germline, CDR1 ENHRY and CDR2 SYGVKD. This CDR3 has 16 amino acids. The CDR3 DNA is TGTGCCATCAGCGCTGGGACAGGTGGTTCCAATCAGCCCCAGCATTTT. Protein: CAISAGTGGSNQPQHF.

The rearrangement joins TRBV2 to TRBJ1-1; 7 nucleotides match TRBD1. This CDR3 has 15 residues. With 6 bases clipped from V and 4 bases from J, the junction kept 11 bases outside the gene matches. Germline V CDR1 and CDR2: SNHLY, FYNNEI. The CDR3 loop is CASSQGGRASTEAFF. The CDR3 nucleotides are TGTGCCAGCAGCCAGGGGGGGCGAGCTAGCACTGAAGCTTTCTTT.

The chain is built from TRBV30 and TRBJ2-4, with 7 bases fitting TRBD1. With V trimmed by 6 bases and J by 15 bases, 17 bases remained unmatched. Germline lookup yields CDR1 GTSNPN and CDR2 SVGIG (reference sequence). The CDR3 spans 13 residues. The CDR3 sequence: CACSPGQQPFRYF. CDR3 DNA sequence: TGTGCCTGCTCGCCGGGACAGCAGCCCTTTCGGTACTTC.

The V and J genes are TRBV5-1 and TRBJ2-3, with a tentative D call TRBD2 (5 bases). The CDR3 sequence is 15 residues long. Germline V gene sequence: CDR1 SGHRS, CDR2 YFSETQ. The V and J ends lost 0 bases and 1 base respectively, with 9 bases between them. In DNA form, the CDR3 reads TGCGCCAGCAGCTTGGCGAGCGGTGGCACAGATACGCAGTATTTT. Encoded protein: CASSLASGGTDTQYF.